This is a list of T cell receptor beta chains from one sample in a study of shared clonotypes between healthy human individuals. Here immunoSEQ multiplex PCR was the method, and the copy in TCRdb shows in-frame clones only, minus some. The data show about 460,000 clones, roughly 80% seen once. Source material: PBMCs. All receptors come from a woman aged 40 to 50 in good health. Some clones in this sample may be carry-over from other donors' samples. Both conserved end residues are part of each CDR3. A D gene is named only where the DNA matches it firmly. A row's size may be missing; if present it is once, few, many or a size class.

CDR3 protein: CASSTRTGGKRPGELFF
CDR3 DNA: TGTGCCAGCAGCACCAGGACAGGGGGCAAGAGACCCGGGGAGCTGTTTTTT
CDR3 length: 17
clone size: once
J gene: TRBJ2-2
D gene: TRBD1
V gene: TRBV11-2

CDR3 protein: CASSYRNSGANVLTF
CDR3 DNA: TGTGCCAGCTCATACCGGAACTCTGGGGCCAACGTCCTGACTTTC
CDR3 length: 15
clone size: NA
J gene: TRBJ2-6
D gene: NA
V gene: TRBV18

CDR3 protein: CASSPRQSTYEQYF
CDR3 DNA: TGTGCCAGCTCACCAAGACAGTCAACCTACGAGCAGTACTTC
CDR3 length: 14
clone size: NA
J gene: TRBJ2-7
D gene: NA
V gene: TRBV18

CDR3 protein: CASSFAGFEQYF
CDR3 DNA: TGTGCCAGCAGCTTTGCAGGGTTCGAGCAGTACTTC
CDR3 length: 12
clone size: NA
J gene: TRBJ2-7
D gene: NA
V gene: TRBV11-3

CDR3 protein: CASSLQVGGYGYTF
CDR3 DNA: TGTGCCAGCAGCTTGCAGGTTGGGGGATACGGCTACACCTTC
CDR3 length: 14
clone size: once
J gene: TRBJ1-2
D gene: NA
V gene: TRBV5-5

CDR3 protein: CASSPAGLNTGELFF
CDR3 DNA: TGTGCCAGCTCACCGGCGGGACTTAACACCGGGGAGCTGTTTTTT
CDR3 length: 15
clone size: once
J gene: TRBJ2-2
D gene: NA
V gene: TRBV18

CDR3 protein: CASSQGRRGSTDTQYF
CDR3 DNA: TGTGCCAGCAGCCAGGGGAGGAGGGGAAGCACAGATACGCAGTATTTT
CDR3 length: 16
clone size: NA
J gene: TRBJ2-3
D gene: NA
V gene: TRBV28

CDR3 protein: CAWKDRGRTDTQYF
CDR3 DNA: TGTGCCTGGAAAGACAGGGGGCGAACAGATACGCAGTATTTT
CDR3 length: 14
clone size: NA
J gene: TRBJ2-3
D gene: TRBD1
V gene: TRBV30

CDR3 protein: CASSSGPSGRPYEQYF
CDR3 DNA: TGTGCCAGCAGTTCGGGTCCTAGCGGGAGGCCCTACGAGCAGTACTTC
CDR3 length: 16
clone size: few
J gene: TRBJ2-7
D gene: TRBD2
V gene: TRBV27

CDR3 protein: CASSFSRVANEQFF
CDR3 DNA: TGCGCCAGCAGCTTTTCCAGGGTGGCCAATGAGCAGTTCTTC
CDR3 length: 14
clone size: NA
J gene: TRBJ2-1
D gene: NA
V gene: TRBV5-1

CDR3 protein: CAISTLQAYEQYF
CDR3 DNA: TGTGCCATCAGCACACTCCAAGCCTACGAGCAGTACTTC
CDR3 length: 13
clone size: NA
J gene: TRBJ2-7
D gene: NA
V gene: TRBV10-3

CDR3 protein: CASSEDGGGSYTF
CDR3 DNA: TGTGCCAGCAGTGAAGATGGCGGGGGCTCCTACACCTTC
CDR3 length: 13
clone size: NA
J gene: TRBJ1-2
D gene: NA
V gene: TRBV2

CDR3 protein: CASSPYRVFYEQYF
CDR3 DNA: TGTGCCAGCAGCCCATACAGGGTTTTCTACGAGCAGTACTTC
CDR3 length: 14
clone size: NA
J gene: TRBJ2-7
D gene: NA
V gene: TRBV7-1

CDR3 protein: CASSLRAGTYNEQFF
CDR3 DNA: TGTGCCAGCAGCTTAAGGGCGGGGACCTACAATGAGCAGTTCTTC
CDR3 length: 15
clone size: NA
J gene: TRBJ2-1
D gene: NA
V gene: TRBV11-3

CDR3 protein: CASSLAGYDEQFF
CDR3 DNA: TGTGCCAGCAGCTTAGCTGGGTACGATGAGCAGTTCTTC
CDR3 length: 13
clone size: NA
J gene: TRBJ2-1
D gene: NA
V gene: TRBV7-8

CDR3 protein: CAISTSVGGRVETQYF
CDR3 DNA: TGTGCCATCAGTACCTCAGTCGGGGGGCGGGTAGAGACCCAGTACTTC
CDR3 length: 16
clone size: NA
J gene: TRBJ2-5
D gene: NA
V gene: TRBV10-3

CDR3 protein: CASSQDRYLAGGGDNEQFF
CDR3 DNA: TGCGCCAGCAGCCAAGATCGTTATCTAGCGGGAGGGGGGGACAATGAGCAGTTCTTC
CDR3 length: 19
clone size: NA
J gene: TRBJ2-1
D gene: TRBD2
V gene: TRBV4-1

CDR3 protein: CATSWRGLAGDEQYF
CDR3 DNA: TGTGCCACCAGCTGGCGGGGACTAGCGGGAGACGAGCAGTACTTC
CDR3 length: 15
clone size: few
J gene: TRBJ2-7
D gene: TRBD2
V gene: TRBV15

CDR3 protein: CASSYSGQGSDTQYF
CDR3 DNA: TGTGCCAGCAGTTACTCCGGACAGGGCTCAGATACGCAGTATTTT
CDR3 length: 15
clone size: NA
J gene: TRBJ2-3
D gene: TRBD1
V gene: TRBV6-5

CDR3 protein: CASRPPGRINQPQHF
CDR3 DNA: TGTGCCAGCAGGCCCCCGGGACGGATCAATCAGCCCCAGCATTTT
CDR3 length: 15
clone size: NA
J gene: TRBJ1-5
D gene: NA
V gene: TRBV2

CDR3 protein: CASSGWENNEQFF
CDR3 DNA: TGTGCCAGCAGTGGGTGGGAGAACAATGAGCAGTTCTTC
CDR3 length: 13
clone size: NA
J gene: TRBJ2-1
D gene: NA
V gene: TRBV6-6

CDR3 protein: CATSRGGTGAGGYTF
CDR3 DNA: TGTGCCACCAGCAGAGGTGGGACAGGGGCCGGTGGCTACACCTTC
CDR3 length: 15
clone size: NA
J gene: TRBJ1-2
D gene: TRBD1
V gene: TRBV15

CDR3 protein: CAWRVPGHPAEKLFF
CDR3 DNA: TGTGCCTGGAGAGTTCCGGGACACCCGGCGGAAAAACTGTTTTTT
CDR3 length: 15
clone size: NA
J gene: TRBJ1-4
D gene: NA
V gene: TRBV30

CDR3 protein: CASSSGLAGAVRETQYF
CDR3 DNA: TGCGCCAGCAGCTCCGGACTAGCGGGAGCAGTTCGAGAGACCCAGTACTTC
CDR3 length: 17
clone size: NA
J gene: TRBJ2-5
D gene: TRBD2
V gene: TRBV5-1

CDR3 protein: CASSLWRRGEQYF
CDR3 DNA: TGTGCCAGCAGCTTGTGGCGGAGGGGCGAGCAGTACTTC
CDR3 length: 13
clone size: NA
J gene: TRBJ2-7
D gene: NA
V gene: TRBV5-6

CDR3 protein: CASKLGGGGNTDTQYF
CDR3 DNA: TGTGCCAGCAAGCTCGGCGGGGGGGGAAACACAGATACGCAGTATTTT
CDR3 length: 16
clone size: many
J gene: TRBJ2-3
D gene: TRBD2
V gene: TRBV5-4

CDR3 protein: CASSLRTNTGELFF
CDR3 DNA: TGTGCCAGCAGTTTGAGGACGAACACCGGGGAGCTGTTTTTT
CDR3 length: 14
clone size: NA
J gene: TRBJ2-2
D gene: NA
V gene: TRBV28

CDR3 protein: CASSGLRDLQFF
CDR3 DNA: TGTGCCAGCAGCGGCCTGCGGGACCTGCAGTTCTTC
CDR3 length: 12
clone size: once
J gene: TRBJ2-1
D gene: NA
V gene: TRBV9

CDR3 protein: CASRASGRGFSYEQYF
CDR3 DNA: TGTGCCAGCAGAGCTAGCGGGAGGGGGTTCTCCTACGAGCAGTACTTC
CDR3 length: 16
clone size: NA
J gene: TRBJ2-7
D gene: TRBD2
V gene: TRBV27

CDR3 protein: CASSEGQEGQPQHF
CDR3 DNA: TGTGCCAGCTCAGAGGGACAGGAAGGGCAGCCCCAGCATTTT
CDR3 length: 14
clone size: NA
J gene: TRBJ1-5
D gene: TRBD1
V gene: TRBV18

CDR3 protein: CASSQVTGTGEQYF
CDR3 DNA: TGCGCCAGCAGCCAAGTAACAGGGACGGGCGAGCAGTACTTC
CDR3 length: 14
clone size: NA
J gene: TRBJ2-7
D gene: NA
V gene: TRBV4-3

CDR3 protein: CASSLGTVGKNIQYF
CDR3 DNA: TGTGCCAGCAGTTTAGGGACAGTGGGCAAAAACATTCAGTACTTC
CDR3 length: 15
clone size: NA
J gene: TRBJ2-4
D gene: TRBD1
V gene: TRBV28

CDR3 protein: CATSRTSPGSEGGDNEQFF
CDR3 DNA: TGTGCCACCAGCAGAACCTCCCCTGGGTCTGAGGGAGGGGACAATGAGCAGTTCTTC
CDR3 length: 19
clone size: NA
J gene: TRBJ2-1
D gene: TRBD2
V gene: TRBV15

CDR3 protein: CASSRQVNTEAFF
CDR3 DNA: TGTGCCAGCAGCCGACAGGTGAACACTGAAGCTTTCTTT
CDR3 length: 13
clone size: NA
J gene: TRBJ1-1
D gene: NA
V gene: TRBV7-3

CDR3 protein: CAWSSGSGGLIKQYF
CDR3 DNA: TGTGCCTGGAGTTCGGGTAGCGGGGGCCTAATCAAGCAGTACTTC
CDR3 length: 15
clone size: NA
J gene: TRBJ2-7
D gene: TRBD2
V gene: TRBV30

CDR3 protein: CAWTPRPFSYEQYF
CDR3 DNA: TGTGCCTGGACCCCCAGACCGTTTTCCTACGAGCAGTACTTC
CDR3 length: 14
clone size: NA
J gene: TRBJ2-7
D gene: NA
V gene: TRBV30

CDR3 protein: CASSGTANTEAFF
CDR3 DNA: TGTGCCAGCAGTGGGACGGCTAACACTGAAGCTTTCTTT
CDR3 length: 13
clone size: NA
J gene: TRBJ1-1
D gene: NA
V gene: TRBV27

CDR3 protein: CASSFVPWHEQFF
CDR3 DNA: TGTGCCAGCAGCTTTGTTCCCTGGCATGAGCAGTTCTTC
CDR3 length: 13
clone size: NA
J gene: TRBJ2-1
D gene: NA
V gene: TRBV5-6

CDR3 protein: CASSEYTGVGEQFF
CDR3 DNA: TGTGCCAGCAGTGAGTACACCGGGGTCGGTGAGCAGTTCTTC
CDR3 length: 14
clone size: NA
J gene: TRBJ2-1
D gene: NA
V gene: TRBV6-4